The clone carrying this T cell receptor beta chain has ten or more counts. Its target is unknown. The CDR3 totals 13 residues. Unmatched junction bases numbered 8, after V lost 7 bases and J lost 9 bases. Per the germline V gene, CDR1 is MNHNS and CDR2 is SASEGT. The sample is drawn from a study of glioma-infiltrating T cells. Using RNA template, CDR3s of TCR alpha and beta were amplified with iRepertoire arm-PCR. For one-step reverse transcription and amplification, 100-400 ng of tissue mRNA or PBMC total RNA was used. MiXCR, run by TCRdb on the multiplex PCR reads, gives a single entry per CDR3 protein. The table lists roughly 130,000 distinct CDR3 sequences, more than 20% of them singletons. Whole-study results and caveats: CDR3 overlap between tissue and blood was very small. Non-neoplastic patients had below-expected tissue-blood divergence, while all gliomas exceeded expectation.

V gene TRBV6-1 combines with J gene TRBJ2-4, with 8 bases lining up with TRBD2. The sequencing sample was made of glioma tissue, nonneoplastic brain tissue, or PBMCs (not recorded which). The TCR was taken from a human donor with low-grade glioma or glioblastoma, undergoing nonglioma brain surgery, or in good health (not recorded which). The CDR3, as DNA: TGTGCCAGCAAAATGACTAGCGAGGGCATTCAGTACTTC. Its translation is CASKMTSEGIQYF.